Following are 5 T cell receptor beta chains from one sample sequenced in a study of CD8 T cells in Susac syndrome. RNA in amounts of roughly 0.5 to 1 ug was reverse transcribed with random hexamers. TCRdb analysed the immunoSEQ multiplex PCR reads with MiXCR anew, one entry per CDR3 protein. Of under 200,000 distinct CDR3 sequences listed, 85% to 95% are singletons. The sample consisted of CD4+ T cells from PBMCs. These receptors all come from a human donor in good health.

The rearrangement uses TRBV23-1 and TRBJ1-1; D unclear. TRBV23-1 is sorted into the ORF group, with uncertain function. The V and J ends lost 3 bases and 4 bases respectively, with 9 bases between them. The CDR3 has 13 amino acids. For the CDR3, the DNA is TGCGCCAGCAGTCAGTCTTGGGTCACTGAAGCTTTCTTT. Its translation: CASSQSWVTEAFF.

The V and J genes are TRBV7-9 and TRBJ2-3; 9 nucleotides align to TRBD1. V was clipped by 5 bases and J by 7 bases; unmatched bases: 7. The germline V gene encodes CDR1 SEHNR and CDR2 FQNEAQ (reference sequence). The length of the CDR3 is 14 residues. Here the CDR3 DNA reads TGTGCCAGCAGCCTTTCCGGGACAGGGAATACGCAGTATTTT. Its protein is CASSLSGTGNTQYF.

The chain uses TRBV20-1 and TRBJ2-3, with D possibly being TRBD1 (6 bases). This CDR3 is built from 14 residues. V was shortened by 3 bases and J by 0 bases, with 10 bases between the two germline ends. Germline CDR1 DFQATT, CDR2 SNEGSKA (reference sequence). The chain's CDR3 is CSASRGSSTDTQYF. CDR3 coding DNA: TGCAGTGCTAGTAGGGGGTCTAGCACAGATACGCAGTATTTT.

CDR3 sequence (DNA): TGCGCCAGCAGGTGGAGTGATGAGGTCAACGAGCAGTACTTC. This sequence encodes CASRWSDEVNEQYF. The chain links TRBV23-1 to TRBJ2-7; D is unresolved. TRBV23-1 is designated an ORF whose function remains uncertain. Trimming removed 6 bases at V and 5 bases at J, with 17 bases between. The CDR3 is 14 amino acids.

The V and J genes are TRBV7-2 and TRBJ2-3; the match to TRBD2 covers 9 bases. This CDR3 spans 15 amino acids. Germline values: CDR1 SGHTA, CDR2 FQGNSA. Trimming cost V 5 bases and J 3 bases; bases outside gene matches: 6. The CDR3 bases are TGTGCCAGCAGCCTAAGCGGGGGGCAGACAGATACGCAGTATTTT. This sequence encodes CASSLSGGQTDTQYF.